The next 21 T cell receptor beta chains were all read from a single sample in a study of T cell responses to AZD1222 COVID-19 vaccine. The table came from immunoSEQ multiplex PCR; TCRdb's copy has only in-frame clones and leaves some out. Of 180,000 or so clones listed, roughly 94% are singletons. The sample here was peripheral blood, taken on day 0 of AZD1222 vaccination. The receptor set was obtained from an adult in good health.

V and J are TRBV5-5 and TRBJ2-5; 11 nucleotides agree with TRBD2. Germline CDR1 is SGHKS and CDR2 is YYEKEE (reference sequence). Losses at the gene ends were 0 bases for V and 5 bases for J; bases not matched to a gene: 15. This CDR3 comprises 19 residues. CDR3 DNA sequence: TGTGCCAGCAGCTTGGGGCCGGAGGGTAGCGGGAGGGCCTATGAGACCCAGTACTTC. Its protein product is CASSLGPEGSGRAYETQYF.

The genes are TRBV6-5 and TRBJ1-1; D uncertain. V dropped 2 bases and J dropped 4 bases, with 8 bases sitting between them. Germline values: CDR1 MNHEY, CDR2 SVGAGI. The CDR3 has 13 amino acids. CDR3 coding DNA: TGTGCCAGCAGTTACCTCAAGGGCACTGAAGCTTTCTTT. Amino acids: CASSYLKGTEAFF.

This chain links TRBV12-5 with TRBJ2-7; 9 bases line up with TRBD1. CDR3 length: 17 residues. V shed 7 bases and J 6 bases; nucleotides not matched to a gene: 19. CDR1 and CDR2 (germline): LGHNT, FRNRAP. The CDR3 nucleotides read TGTGCTAGTGCCATCTCCGTCGGGACAGGGTACCTAGGCGAGCAGTACTTC. Translation gives CASAISVGTGYLGEQYF. The entire variable domain, with the rest obtained from reference TRBV12-5 and TRBJ2-7, is as follows: DARVTQTPRHKVTEMGQEVTMRCQPILGHNTVFWYRQTMMQGLELLAYFRNRAPLDDSGMPKDRFSAEMPDATLATLKIQPSEPRDSAVYFCASAISVGTGYLGEQYFGPGTRLTVT.

The genes are TRBV5-1 and TRBJ1-5, with 7 bases that match TRBD1. The CDR3 is made up of 15 amino acids. The V and J ends lost 0 bases and 5 bases, in that order; junction bases with no gene match: 5. Looked up from germline, CDR1 is SGHRS and CDR2 is YFSETQ. Here the CDR3 reads CASSLAGTEYQPQHF. The CDR3 bases are TGCGCCAGCAGCTTGGCCGGGACAGAGTATCAGCCCCAGCATTTT.

V gene TRBV7-8 combines with J gene TRBJ1-3; no clear D gene. The CDR3 extends over 19 amino acids. V was cut by 3 bases and J by 0 bases, with 21 bases left in between. The germline V gene has CDR1 SGHVS and CDR2 FQNEAQ. This CDR3 is CASSFPSYPSPSSGNTIYF. The CDR3 region has the DNA TGTGCCAGCAGCTTCCCCAGCTATCCCTCCCCGAGCTCTGGAAACACCATATATTTT.

The V gene is TRBV18, the J gene TRBJ2-2; D tentatively reads TRBD1 or TRBD2 (6 bases each). The CDR3 has 17 amino acids. V was cut by 0 bases and J by 5 bases, with 16 bases left in between. The germline V gene encodes CDR1 KGHSH and CDR2 LQKENI. The DNA of the CDR3 is TGTGCCAGCTCACCACCGAGTATCGGGGGCTCTACCGGGGAGCTGTTTTTT. It is translated as CASSPPSIGGSTGELFF. The full variable domain, with the rest looked up from reference TRBV18 and TRBJ2-2, is NAGVMQNPRHLVRRRGQEARLRCSPMKGHSHVYWYRQLPEEGLKFMVYLQKENIIDESGMPKERFSAEFPKEGPSILRIQQVVRGDSAAYFCASSPPSIGGSTGELFFGEGSRLTVL.

The V and J genes are TRBV15 and TRBJ2-3; D might be TRBD2 (6 bases). With 0 bases removed from V and 3 bases from J, the gap between germline ends came to 10 bases. The V gene's germline CDR1 is LNHNV and CDR2 YYDKDF (reference sequence). This CDR3 is built from 15 residues. CDR3 DNA: TGTGCCACCAGCAGAGATGGCGGGACGACAGATACGCAGTATTTT. Translation gives CATSRDGGTTDTQYF.

The chain uses TRBV28 and TRBJ2-1; D is unresolved. Germline V gene sequence: CDR1 MDHEN, CDR2 SYDVKM. V dropped 8 bases and J dropped 8 bases, with 10 bases sitting between them. CDR3 length equals 11 residues. CDR3 loop: CASLYLYEQFF. The CDR3, as DNA: TGTGCCAGCTTGTATCTTTATGAGCAGTTCTTC.

CDR3: CASSFGTSRLHEQFF. CDR3 in DNA: TGTGCCAGCAGCTTCGGGACTTCCAGACTCCATGAGCAGTTCTTC. The chain is built from TRBV5-8 and TRBJ2-1, with D perhaps TRBD2 (6 bases). With 2 bases removed from V and 8 bases from J, the gap between germline ends came to 17 bases. This CDR3 comprises 15 residues. Germline lookup yields CDR1 SGHTS and CDR2 YDEGEE.

The V gene is TRBV7-9, the J gene TRBJ1-3; 8 positions agree with TRBD1. Per germline, CDR1 SEHNR and CDR2 FQNEAQ (reference sequence). V dropped 2 bases and J dropped 4; count of bases not matched to a gene: 4. The CDR3 has 15 amino acids. The CDR3 spells CASSLSRGQGNTIYF. CDR3 in DNA: TGTGCCAGCAGCTTAAGCAGGGGGCAAGGAAACACCATATATTTT.

This chain connects TRBV19 to TRBJ2-7; D is perhaps TRBD1 (6 bases). This CDR3 has 16 residues. The V end was cut by 5 bases, the J end by 3 bases, with 20 bases between. From germline, CDR1 is LNHDA and CDR2 SQIVND (reference sequence). The CDR3 DNA sequence: TGTGCCAGTAGTGGGGTAGACAGGCATAGCATCTACGAGCAGTACTTC. This translates into CASSGVDRHSIYEQYF.

This chain joins TRBV11-2 and TRBJ1-6, with D possibly TRBD1 on 6 matching bases. Germline V gives CDR1 SGHAT, CDR2 FQNNGV. The length of the CDR3 is 16 residues. The germline V and J ends were trimmed by 0 bases and 5 bases, with 11 bases remaining between them. The CDR3 DNA reads as TGTGCCAGCAGCTTAGAAGGTACAGGGCATAATTCACCCCTCCACTTT. Translating gives CASSLEGTGHNSPLHF.

The rearrangement links TRBV19 to TRBJ2-7, with D tentatively TRBD1 or TRBD2 (5 bases each). The CDR3 has 14 residues. V dropped 6 bases and J dropped 3 bases, with 15 bases sitting between them. The V gene's germline CDR1 is LNHDA and CDR2 SQIVND (reference sequence). In DNA form, the CDR3 reads TGTGCCAGTAGCACAGGAGGAGGCTTCTACGAGCAGTACTTC. This sequence encodes CASSTGGGFYEQYF.

This chain connects TRBV28 to TRBJ2-1; D might be TRBD2 (6 bases). The germline V gene has CDR1 MDHEN and CDR2 SYDVKM. Trimming pared 6 bases from V and 3 bases from J, leaving 21 bases between. This CDR3 has 17 amino acids. The DNA for the CDR3 is TGTGCCAGCAGGATTCGGGAGCGCCCCCCCCTCTACAATGAGCAGTTCTTC. It yields the protein CASRIRERPPLYNEQFF.

The chain has TRBV6-1 and TRBJ2-5; a possible D gene is TRBD2 (6 bases). V shed 2 bases and J shed 2 bases, with 15 bases lying between them. In germline, CDR1 is MNHNS, CDR2 SASEGT. The CDR3 has 16 residues. The CDR3: CASSETDGSGQETQYF. The DNA for the CDR3 is TGTGCCAGCAGTGAAACCGACGGGAGCGGTCAAGAGACCCAGTACTTC.

This chain uses TRBV25-1 with TRBJ1-2; 8 bases are shared with TRBD1. The CDR3 covers 16 residues. The germline CDR1 and CDR2 sequences are MGHDK and SYGVNS. Unmatched junction bases numbered 13, after V lost 4 bases and J lost 6 bases. CDR3 nucleotide sequence: TGTGCCAGCAGTGGGGTGGGCCAGGGGGCGCTCAATGGCTACACCTTC. This gives the protein CASSGVGQGALNGYTF.

The chain employs TRBV10-2 and TRBJ2-7; D perhaps matches TRBD1 (5 bases). Germline V CDR1 and CDR2: WSHSY, SAAADI. Deletions cut 10 bases from V and 0 bases from J, with 13 bases between. This CDR3 comprises 13 residues. CDR3 protein: CATSQGPSYEQYF. The DNA of the CDR3 is TGCGCCACGTCGCAGGGCCCCTCCTACGAGCAGTACTTC.

V and J are TRBV28 and TRBJ2-2; perhaps TRBD2 as D (6 bases). This CDR3 contains 14 residues. Trimming shortened V by 5 bases and J by 7 bases, and 14 bases separated the two germline ends. Germline V CDR1 and CDR2: MDHEN, SYDVKM. CDR3 DNA: TGTGCCAGCAGTACACCAAACGGGGGCGGGGAGCTGTTTTTT. Translation gives CASSTPNGGGELFF.

This sequence joins TRBV6-6 and TRBJ1-2; the D gene is possibly TRBD1 (5 bases). V lost 11 bases, J lost 14 bases, and 21 bases lay in between. The CDR3 runs 11 residues. Looked up from germline, CDR1 is MNHNY and CDR2 is SVGAGI (reference sequence). The DNA for the CDR3 is TGTGCCTCCTGGACATCAGGTCGGGTAACCTTC. The encoded protein is CASWTSGRVTF.

This chain's CDR3 is CASSGQGPSNEKLFF. The CDR3 region has the DNA TGTGCCAGCTCGGGACAGGGGCCATCTAATGAAAAACTGTTTTTT. The rearrangement uses TRBV18 and TRBJ1-4; 10 bases map to TRBD1. The CDR3 is 15 amino acids. J gave up 3 bases and V 6 bases, and 4 bases lay outside the gene matches. Per the germline V gene, CDR1 is KGHSH and CDR2 is LQKENI.

The CDR3 region is CASSSLPFGLTGEQYF. In DNA form, the CDR3 reads TGTGCCAGCAGCTCCCTCCCCTTCGGACTTACGGGGGAGCAGTACTTC. The chain joins TRBV7-6 to TRBJ2-7, with TRBD2 as a possible D gene (5 bases). The CDR3 is 16 amino acids. Trimming took 4 bases from V and 7 from J, leaving 23 bases between them. Germline V lookup: CDR1 SGHVS, CDR2 FNYEAQ.